Listed here are 15 T cell receptor beta chains from one sample, sequenced in a study of radiation and T cells in renal cell carcinoma. Specified treatment: treatment-naive control, cytoreductive nephrectomy. Profiling relied on immunoSEQ multiplex PCR, and the TCRdb table lists in-frame clones only, not all of them. The sample holds about 7,900 clones, about two thirds seen once. The sequenced sample was tumor tissue, obtained from a patient whose treatment was nephrectomy without radiotherapy. Receptor source: an older woman with renal cell carcinoma.

The chain recombines TRBV7-3 with TRBJ1-2; D possibly corresponds to TRBD1 (6 bases). The CDR3 is 13 amino acids. Per germline, CDR1 SGHTA and CDR2 FQGTGA. Trimming took 4 bases from V and 5 from J, leaving 11 bases between them. This CDR3 reads CASSSTTGYGYTF. DNA of the CDR3: TGTGCCAGCAGCTCAACGACAGGTTATGGCTACACCTTC.

The CDR3 region is CASSLGQEAFF. CDR3 coding DNA: TGTGCCAGCAGCTTGGGGCAGGAGGCTTTCTTT. This chain connects TRBV5-4 to TRBJ1-1; D remains unclear. The CDR3 length is 11 residues. Looked up from germline, CDR1 is SGHNT and CDR2 is YYREEE (reference sequence). V was pared by 0 bases and J by 11 bases, with 8 bases between.

This clone is deemed medium-sized. The chain has TRBV6-6 and TRBJ2-1; D unclear. The V and J ends lost 6 bases and 1 base respectively, with 10 bases between them. The CDR3 has 14 residues. Germline V gives CDR1 MNHNY, CDR2 SVGAGI (reference sequence). CDR3 sequence reads: CASSRQGSYNEQFF. CDR3 sequence (DNA): TGTGCCAGCAGCCGACAAGGGTCCTACAATGAGCAGTTCTTC.

The table lists this clone with a count of one. The CDR3 DNA sequence: TGTGCCAGCAGCTTAGACGCAGGGGCTACCACTGAAGCTTTCTTT. This codes for CASSLDAGATTEAFF. The rearrangement links TRBV7-2 to TRBJ1-1; D is perhaps TRBD1 (6 bases). CDR3 length equals 15 residues. Trimming took 1 base from V and 4 from J, leaving 13 bases between them. Germline V gives CDR1 SGHTA, CDR2 FQGNSA.

This clone occurred a few times. The J gene is TRBJ2-2, the V gene TRBV21-1; the DNA was not compared with TRBD2, the D call given in the table. TRBV21-1 is assigned pseudogene status. The length of the CDR3 is 10 residues. Here the CDR3 reads CASLFRELFF. The CDR3 coding sequence is TGTGCCAGCCTATTTCGGGAGCTGTTTTTT.

This chain links TRBV5-3 with TRBJ1-2; D perhaps matches TRBD1 (5 bases). TRBV5-3 is known as an ORF, though its function is uncertain. The CDR3 covers 15 residues. Trimming shortened V by 2 bases and J by 3 bases, and 14 bases separated the two germline ends. The CDR3 DNA sequence: TGTGCCAGAAGCTTTTCGGGACGGATCCACTATGGCTACACCTTC. The encoded protein is CARSFSGRIHYGYTF.

In its sample, this clone was seen a few times. The chain is built from TRBV5-6 and TRBJ1-1, with 10 nucleotides matching TRBD1. CDR1 SGHDT and CDR2 YYEEEE come from the germline V gene. V was clipped by 1 base and J by 5 bases; unmatched bases: 2. The CDR3 has 14 residues. The CDR3: CASSLPDRGTEAFF. The CDR3 nucleotides are TGTGCCAGCAGCTTGCCGGACAGGGGGACTGAAGCTTTCTTT.

This chain uses TRBV5-1 with TRBJ1-1; the D is unclear. With 4 bases removed from V and 4 bases from J, the gap between germline ends came to 14 bases. The CDR3 covers 14 residues. Germline CDR1 and CDR2: SGHRS and YFSETQ. CDR3 amino acids: CASSMTIRGTEAFF. The CDR3 DNA follows: TGCGCCAGCAGCATGACGATTCGGGGCACTGAAGCTTTCTTT.

The gene calls are TRBV4-1 and TRBJ1-5; 7 bases line up with TRBD1. V was clipped by 0 bases and J by 4 bases; unmatched bases: 3. There are 15 residues in the CDR3. Germline values: CDR1 MGHRA, CDR2 YSYEKL. The CDR3 sequence is CASSQEAQGNQPQHF. The CDR3 DNA follows: TGCGCCAGCAGCCAAGAGGCACAGGGGAATCAGCCCCAGCATTTT.

This clone came up once. The CDR3 DNA reads as TGTGCCAGCAGTGAGCCGGGACTAGGCTCCTACAATGAGCAGTTCTTC. This gives the protein CASSEPGLGSYNEQFF. V gene TRBV6-1 combines with J gene TRBJ2-1, with 8 positions matching TRBD2. CDR1 MNHNS and CDR2 SASEGT come from the germline V gene. The length of the CDR3 is 16 residues. Trimming cost V 3 bases and J 0 bases; bases outside gene matches: 4.

The chain is built from TRBV5-1 and TRBJ1-1; D remains unclear. Germline loops: CDR1 SGHRS, CDR2 YFSETQ. Trimming cost V 2 bases and J 1 base, with 6 bases left between them. This CDR3 region has 13 residues. The chain's CDR3 is CASSLKENTEAFF. The CDR3 region has the DNA TGCGCCAGCAGCTTAAAGGAGAACACTGAAGCTTTCTTT.

V is TRBV11-2 and J is TRBJ2-1, with D perhaps TRBD1 (7 bases). The V end was cut by 3 bases, the J end by 6 bases, with 15 bases between. Germline V lookup: CDR1 SGHAT, CDR2 FQNNGV. The CDR3 has 15 amino acids. DNA for the CDR3: TGTGCCAGCAGCTTCGGGGCAGGGGGAGGCAATGAGCAGTTCTTC. This gives the protein CASSFGAGGGNEQFF.

About this clone itself: Relative to the germline gene, one junction end is altered; a read error may explain this. The CDR3, as DNA: TGTGCCAGCAGCTCCGGGGGACTAGCGGGGGACCTCAACTTC. Translated: CASSSGGLAGDLNF. The chain uses TRBV11-2 and TRBJ2-5; 14 bases line up with TRBD2. CDR1 SGHAT and CDR2 FQNNGV come from the germline V gene. There are 14 residues in the CDR3.

The chain recombines TRBV2 with TRBJ2-3; perhaps TRBD1 as D (5 bases). Germline assignment: CDR1 SNHLY and CDR2 FYNNEI. Trimming removed 5 bases from V and 8 bases from J, with 14 bases in between. CDR3 length: 13 amino acids. The CDR3 bases are TGTGCCAGCAGTTCAAGTCTGGGGCTTACGCAGTATTTT. Translation: CASSSSLGLTQYF.

The chain links TRBV7-2 to TRBJ1-6, with 9 positions matching TRBD1. The CDR3 sequence is 16 residues long. Germline V gene data show CDR1 as SGHTA and CDR2 as FQGNSA. Trimming took 5 bases from V and 1 from J; bases not matched to a gene: 3. The CDR3 region has the DNA TGTGCCAGCAGCGGGGACAGGGAATCCTATAATTCACCCCTCCACTTT. Encoded protein: CASSGDRESYNSPLHF.